A selection of T cell receptor beta chains follows, all from one sample in a study of T-cell memory formation after mild COVID-19. Each CDR3 protein is one row after TCRdb ran MiXCR on the 5' RACE reads. The table shows around 420,000 distinct CDR3 sequences, with 20% to 25% occurring only once. Input material: PBMCs or a T cell subset sorted from them (not recorded which). Every receptor here comes from an adult woman who had mild COVID-19 (a few samples of this study predate the infection). Cell type and time point are not known. Each CDR3 is given with its conserved first and last residue. The D gene is left open where the match is weak. The listing skips clone size in some rows; elsewhere it reads once, few, many or a size class.

d_gene | j_gene | v_gene | abundance | CDR3aa | CDR3nt
- | TRBJ2-6 | TRBV12-3/TRBV12-4 | few | CASSPSFGANVLTF | TGTGCCAGCAGTCCGTCCTTCGGGGCCAACGTCCTGACTTTC
- | TRBJ1-1 | TRBV10-3 | - | CAISEIGLNTEAFF | TGTGCCATCAGTGAGATCGGTTTGAACACTGAAGCTTTCTTT
TRBD2 | TRBJ2-7 | TRBV29-1 | - | CSVSLSGGTYEQYF | TGCAGCGTTAGCCTTTCGGGGGGAACCTACGAGCAGTACTTC
- | TRBJ1-2 | TRBV7-2 | few | CASSLGGQGSKGYTF | TGTGCCAGCAGCTTAGGGGGGCAGGGAAGTAAAGGCTACACCTTC
- | TRBJ1-3 | TRBV4-1 | - | CASSQRGTSSGNTIYF | TGCGCCAGCAGCCAACGGGGGACCTCCTCTGGAAACACCATATATTTT
- | TRBJ1-2 | TRBV11-1 | once | CASSENGNYGYTF | TGTGCCAGCAGCGAGAACGGAAACTATGGCTACACCTTC
TRBD1 | TRBJ2-7 | TRBV24-1 | few | CATSDSDRVRNEQYF | TGTGCCACCAGTGATTCTGACAGGGTGCGGAACGAGCAGTACTTC
TRBD1 | TRBJ1-6 | TRBV2 | few | CASSEPGQGPSPLHF | TGTGCCAGCAGTGAACCGGGACAGGGACCTTCACCCCTCCACTTT
- | TRBJ2-3 | TRBV6-2/TRBV6-3 | - | CASSYSGGSGRQYF | TGTGCCAGCAGTTACTCCGGTGGCTCCGGAAGGCAGTATTTT
TRBD2 | TRBJ2-3 | TRBV3-1 | - | CASSQATSGHRADTQYF | TGTGCCAGCAGCCAAGCCACTAGCGGTCATAGGGCAGATACGCAGTATTTT
TRBD2 | TRBJ2-2 | TRBV12-3/TRBV12-4 | - | CASSTSSGRGIGELFF | TGTGCCAGCAGTACCTCTAGCGGGAGAGGGATCGGGGAGCTGTTTTTT
- | TRBJ2-7 | TRBV4-2 | few | CASSPLVQGGYEQYF | TGTGCCAGCAGCCCCCTTGTACAGGGCGGGTACGAGCAGTACTTC
TRBD1 | TRBJ2-7 | TRBV5-6 | - | CASSFFSGTGTKEQYF | TGTGCCAGCAGCTTCTTTTCCGGGACAGGGACTAAAGAGCAGTACTTC
- | TRBJ2-5 | TRBV6-2/TRBV6-3 | few | CASSYRGRGQETQYF | TGTGCCAGCAGTTACCGGGGACGGGGACAAGAGACCCAGTACTTC
- | TRBJ2-2 | TRBV7-8 | - | CASRVRHGELFF | TGTGCCAGCAGGGTACGACACGGGGAGCTGTTTTTT
- | TRBJ1-1 | TRBV2 | - | CASSAREGLREAFF | TGTGCCAGCAGCGCCAGGGAAGGGCTGCGTGAAGCTTTCTTT
TRBD2 | TRBJ2-3 | TRBV20-1 | once | CSARGGTSGGSTDTQYF | TGCAGTGCTAGGGGGGGCACTAGCGGGGGCAGCACAGATACGCAGTATTTT
TRBD2 | TRBJ2-3 | TRBV12-3/TRBV12-4 | - | CASSFFHGRGEGTDTQYF | TGTGCCAGCAGTTTTTTTCATGGCCGGGGGGAGGGCACAGATACGCAGTATTTT
- | TRBJ1-4 | TRBV18 | - | CASSPLTVGGEKLFF | TGTGCCAGCTCACCACTGACCGTGGGCGGTGAAAAACTGTTTTTT
- | TRBJ2-5 | TRBV25-1 | few | CASSDWKRAQYF | TGTGCCAGCAGTGACTGGAAGAGGGCCCAGTACTTC
TRBD1 | TRBJ2-4 | TRBV18 | once | CASSPVTGTGNIQYF | TGTGCCAGCTCACCAGTGACCGGGACAGGGAACATTCAGTACTTC
- | TRBJ2-7 | TRBV11-2 | few | CASSYHEQYF | TGTGCCAGCAGTTATCACGAGCAGTACTTC
- | TRBJ1-2 | TRBV15 | once | CATSRPLGSGYGYTF | TGTGCCACCAGCAGACCCCTAGGGAGCGGCTATGGCTACACCTTC
TRBD2 | TRBJ2-1 | TRBV6-2/TRBV6-3 | - | CATLDPGLADNEQFF | TGTGCCACCCTAGACCCGGGACTAGCGGACAATGAGCAGTTCTTC
TRBD2 | TRBJ2-5 | TRBV6-5 | few | CASSQLAGGQETQYF | TGTGCCAGCAGCCAACTAGCGGGGGGGCAAGAGACCCAGTACTTC
- | TRBJ2-1 | TRBV2 | - | CASSWRGPYNEQFF | TGTGCCAGCAGTTGGCGCGGACCCTACAATGAGCAGTTCTTC
- | TRBJ2-4 | TRBV9 | - | CASSPLTGENIQYF | TGTGCCAGCAGCCCACTCACGGGGGAAAACATTCAGTACTTC
TRBD2 | TRBJ2-3 | TRBV11-2 | - | CASSPGTSGLKQYF | TGTGCCAGCAGCCCGGGGACTAGCGGCCTCAAGCAGTATTTT
TRBD2 | TRBJ2-7 | TRBV9 | - | CASSPGGLAGVPEQYF | TGTGCCAGCAGCCCGGGGGGACTAGCGGGAGTTCCCGAGCAGTACTTC
- | TRBJ1-1 | TRBV12-3/TRBV12-4 | - | CASSFSTAMSTEAFF | TGTGCCAGCAGTTTTTCGACAGCTATGAGCACTGAAGCTTTCTTT
- | TRBJ1-1 | TRBV12-3/TRBV12-4 | - | CASSLARLGQLNTEAFF | TGTGCCAGCAGTTTAGCGCGGTTGGGGCAGCTAAACACTGAAGCTTTCTTT
- | TRBJ1-1 | TRBV30 | - | CAWSHQATEAFF | TGTGCCTGGAGTCACCAGGCCACTGAAGCTTTCTTT
- | TRBJ2-5 | TRBV6-6 | - | CASSYTMSGLSETQYF | TGTGCCAGCAGTTACACTATGTCTGGGTTGTCGGAGACCCAGTACTTC
- | TRBJ1-5 | TRBV12-3/TRBV12-4 | - | CASSFSGWNQPQHF | TGTGCCAGCAGTTTTTCGGGGTGGAATCAGCCCCAGCATTTT
- | TRBJ2-5 | TRBV7-6 | - | CASSPRTRDHETQYF | TGTGCCAGCAGCCCCCGTACGAGGGACCATGAGACCCAGTACTTC
- | TRBJ1-2 | TRBV29-1 | few | CSVGGLGGYTF | TGCAGCGTTGGAGGGCTCGGAGGCTACACCTTC
- | TRBJ2-5 | TRBV15 | once | CATSRDRTVQETQYF | TGTGCCACCAGCAGAGATCGGACAGTCCAAGAGACCCAGTACTTC
- | TRBJ1-1 | TRBV5-1 | - | CASSPSAGGSTEAFF | TGCGCCAGCAGCCCATCGGCGGGGGGAAGCACTGAAGCTTTCTTT
TRBD1 | TRBJ1-5 | TRBV12-3/TRBV12-4 | - | CASSLSGGFQPQHF | TGTGCCAGCAGTTTATCAGGGGGGTTTCAGCCCCAGCATTTT
- | TRBJ2-6 | TRBV4-2 | few | CASSQVGSGANVLTF | TGTGCCAGCAGCCAAGTCGGCTCTGGGGCCAACGTCCTGACTTTC
- | TRBJ1-1 | TRBV5-1 | few | CASSPRQVTMNTEAFF | TGCGCCAGCAGCCCCCGACAGGTTACGATGAACACTGAAGCTTTCTTT
- | TRBJ1-5 | TRBV2 | few | CASRDTNQPQHF | TGTGCCAGCCGGGACACCAATCAGCCCCAGCATTTT
- | TRBJ2-2 | TRBV7-3 | few | CASSINGGPRTGELFF | TGTGCCAGCAGCATCAATGGAGGGCCCCGTACCGGGGAGCTGTTTTTT
- | TRBJ2-1 | TRBV5-4 | few | CASSLAARDEQFF | TGTGCCAGCAGCTTGGCAGCGCGGGATGAGCAGTTCTTC
- | TRBJ1-5 | TRBV30 | - | CAWWPGRVGEPQHF | TGTGCCTGGTGGCCGGGCAGGGTAGGCGAGCCCCAGCATTTT
- | TRBJ2-2 | TRBV12-3/TRBV12-4 | - | CASRAFGANAGELFF | TGTGCCAGCAGAGCCTTCGGGGCGAACGCCGGGGAGCTGTTTTTT
TRBD1 | TRBJ2-2 | TRBV5-1 | few | CASSLAPGQGWGTGELFF | TGCGCCAGCAGCTTGGCCCCGGGACAGGGATGGGGCACCGGGGAGCTGTTTTTT
- | TRBJ1-2 | TRBV4-1 | - | CASSQEGQGPYGYTF | TGCGCCAGCAGCCAAGAGGGTCAGGGGCCCTATGGCTACACCTTC